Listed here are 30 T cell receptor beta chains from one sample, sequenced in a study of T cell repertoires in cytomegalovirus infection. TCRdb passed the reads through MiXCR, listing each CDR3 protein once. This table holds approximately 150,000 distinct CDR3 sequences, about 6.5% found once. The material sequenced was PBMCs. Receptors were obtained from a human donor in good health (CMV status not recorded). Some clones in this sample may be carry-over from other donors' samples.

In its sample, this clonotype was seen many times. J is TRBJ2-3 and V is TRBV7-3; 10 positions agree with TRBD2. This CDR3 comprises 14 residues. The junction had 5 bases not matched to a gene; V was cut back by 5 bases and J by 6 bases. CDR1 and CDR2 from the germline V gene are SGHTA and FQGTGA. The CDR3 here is CASSRGAGGDTQYF. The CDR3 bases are TGTGCCAGCAGCCGAGGAGCGGGAGGGGATACGCAGTATTTT.

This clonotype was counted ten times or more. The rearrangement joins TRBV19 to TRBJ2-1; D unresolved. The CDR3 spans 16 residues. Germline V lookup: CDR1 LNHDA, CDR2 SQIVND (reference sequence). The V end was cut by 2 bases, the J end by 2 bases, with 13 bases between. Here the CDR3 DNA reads TGTGCCAGTAGTATAACAGACCTCCAAGCCTACAATGAGCAGTTCTTC. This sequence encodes CASSITDLQAYNEQFF. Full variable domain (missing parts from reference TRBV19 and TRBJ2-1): DGGITQSPKYLFRKEGQNVTLSCEQNLNHDAMYWYRQDPGQGLRLIYYSQIVNDFQKGDIAEGYSVSREKKESFPLTVTSAQKNPTAFYLCASSITDLQAYNEQFFGPGTRLTVL.

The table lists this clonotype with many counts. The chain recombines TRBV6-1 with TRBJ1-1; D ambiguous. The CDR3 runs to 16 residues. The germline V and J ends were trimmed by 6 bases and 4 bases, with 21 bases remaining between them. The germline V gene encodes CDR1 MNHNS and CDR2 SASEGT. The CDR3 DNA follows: TGTGCCAGCAGCTACTCCGGTAAAGGGCCCGGCACTGAAGCTTTCTTT. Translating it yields CASSYSGKGPGTEAFF.

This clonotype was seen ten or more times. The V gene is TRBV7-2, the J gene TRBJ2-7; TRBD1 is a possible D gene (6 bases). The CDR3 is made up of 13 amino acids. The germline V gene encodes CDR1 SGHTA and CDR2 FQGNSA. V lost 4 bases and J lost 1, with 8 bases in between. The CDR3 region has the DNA TGTGCCAGCAGCTACGGACAGTCCTACGAGCAGTACTTC. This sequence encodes CASSYGQSYEQYF.

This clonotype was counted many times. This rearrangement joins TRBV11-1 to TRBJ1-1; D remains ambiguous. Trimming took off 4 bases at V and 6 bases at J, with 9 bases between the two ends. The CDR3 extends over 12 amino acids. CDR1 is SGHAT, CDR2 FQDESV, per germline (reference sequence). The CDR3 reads CASSSGFAEAFF. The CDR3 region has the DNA TGTGCCAGCAGCTCGGGGTTCGCTGAAGCTTTCTTT. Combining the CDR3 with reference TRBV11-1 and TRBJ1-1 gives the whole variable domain EAEVAQSPRYKITEKSQAVAFWCDPISGHATLYWYRQILGQGPELLVQFQDESVVDDSQLPKDRFSAERLKGVDSTLKIQPAELGDSAMYLCASSSGFAEAFFGQGTRLTVV.

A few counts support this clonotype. The CDR3 DNA is TGTGCCACCGCTCTTGAGGTTGATCAGCCCCAGCATTTT. Its translation is CATALEVDQPQHF. The rearrangement joins TRBV6-1 to TRBJ1-5; D is unresolved. Germline V gene sequence: CDR1 MNHNS, CDR2 SASEGT. The CDR3 length is 13 residues. V was cut by 10 bases and J by 5 bases, with 15 bases left in between.

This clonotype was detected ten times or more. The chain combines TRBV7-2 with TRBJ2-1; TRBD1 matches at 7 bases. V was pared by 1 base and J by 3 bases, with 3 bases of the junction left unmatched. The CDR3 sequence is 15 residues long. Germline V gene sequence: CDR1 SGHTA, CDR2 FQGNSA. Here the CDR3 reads CASSLGTGRYNEQFF. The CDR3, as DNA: TGTGCCAGCAGCTTAGGGACAGGACGCTACAATGAGCAGTTCTTC.

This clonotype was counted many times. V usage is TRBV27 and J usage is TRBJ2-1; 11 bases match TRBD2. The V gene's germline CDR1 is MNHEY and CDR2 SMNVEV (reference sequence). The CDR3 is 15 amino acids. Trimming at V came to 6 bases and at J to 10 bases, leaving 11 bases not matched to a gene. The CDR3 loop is CASRLLAGVEREQFF. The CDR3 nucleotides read TGTGCCAGCAGGCTACTAGCGGGGGTGGAAAGAGAGCAGTTCTTC.

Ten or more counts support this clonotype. CDR3 sequence: CASSYEQGPGGNTEAFF. The CDR3 nucleotides read TGTGCCAGCAGTTACGAACAGGGGCCGGGGGGTAACACTGAAGCTTTCTTT. The chain carries TRBV6-2 or TRBV6-3 and TRBJ1-1, with TRBD1 matching 7 bases. Germline V gene lookup returns CDR1 MNHEY and CDR2 SVGEGT. This CDR3 is built from 17 residues. V trimming: 2 bases; J trimming: 2 bases; junction bases outside the gene matches: 11.

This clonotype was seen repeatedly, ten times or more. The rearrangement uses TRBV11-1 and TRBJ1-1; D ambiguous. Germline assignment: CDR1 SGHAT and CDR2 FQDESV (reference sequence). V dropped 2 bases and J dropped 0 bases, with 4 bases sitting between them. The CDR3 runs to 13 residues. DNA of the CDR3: TGTGCCAGCAGCTTACACCTGAACACTGAAGCTTTCTTT. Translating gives CASSLHLNTEAFF.

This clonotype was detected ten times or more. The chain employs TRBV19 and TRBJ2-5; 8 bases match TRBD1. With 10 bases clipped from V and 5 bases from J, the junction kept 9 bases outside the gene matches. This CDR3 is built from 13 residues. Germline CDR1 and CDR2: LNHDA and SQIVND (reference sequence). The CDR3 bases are TGTGCCACCGCGGACAGGGCCGGGGAGACCCAGTACTTC. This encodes CATADRAGETQYF.

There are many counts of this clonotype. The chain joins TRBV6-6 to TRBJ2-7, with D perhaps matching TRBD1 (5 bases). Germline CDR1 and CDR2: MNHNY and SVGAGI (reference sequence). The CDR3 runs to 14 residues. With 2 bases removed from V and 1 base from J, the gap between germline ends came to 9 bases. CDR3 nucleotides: TGTGCCAGCAGTTACCCCCACAGGTCCTACGAGCAGTACTTC. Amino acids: CASSYPHRSYEQYF.

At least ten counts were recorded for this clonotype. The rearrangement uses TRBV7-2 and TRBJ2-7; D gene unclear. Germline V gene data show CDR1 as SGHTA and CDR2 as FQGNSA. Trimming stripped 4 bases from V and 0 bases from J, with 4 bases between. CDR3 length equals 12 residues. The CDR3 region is CASSSFSYEQYF. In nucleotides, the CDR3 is TGTGCCAGCAGCTCGTTCTCCTACGAGCAGTACTTC. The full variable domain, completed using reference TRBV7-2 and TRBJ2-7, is GAGVSQSPSNKVTEKGKDVELRCDPISGHTALYWYRQSLGQGLEFLIYFQGNSAPDKSGLPSDRFSAERTGGSVSTLTIQRTQQEDSAVYLCASSSFSYEQYFGPGTRLTVT.

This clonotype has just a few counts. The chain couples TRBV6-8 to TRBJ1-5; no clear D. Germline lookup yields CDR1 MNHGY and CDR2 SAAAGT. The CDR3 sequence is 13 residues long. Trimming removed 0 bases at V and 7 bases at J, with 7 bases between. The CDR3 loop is CASSYSGKQPQHF. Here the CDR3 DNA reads TGTGCCAGCAGTTACTCGGGGAAGCAGCCCCAGCATTTT.

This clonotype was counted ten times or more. The CDR3 region is CASIEGAVNTEAFF. CDR3 in DNA: TGTGCCAGTATCGAGGGGGCAGTGAACACTGAAGCTTTCTTT. The chain couples TRBV19 to TRBJ1-1; 7 bases line up with TRBD1. V lost 7 bases and J lost 0; bases outside the gene matches: 5. CDR3 length: 14 amino acids. Germline assignment: CDR1 LNHDA and CDR2 SQIVND (reference sequence).

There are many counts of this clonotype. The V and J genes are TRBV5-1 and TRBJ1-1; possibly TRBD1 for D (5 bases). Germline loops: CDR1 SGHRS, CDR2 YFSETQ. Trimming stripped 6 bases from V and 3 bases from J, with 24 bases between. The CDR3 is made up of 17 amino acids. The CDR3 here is CASTVQPSSGRYTEAFF. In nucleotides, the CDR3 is TGCGCCAGCACCGTTCAGCCTTCCTCGGGACGGTACACTGAAGCTTTCTTT.

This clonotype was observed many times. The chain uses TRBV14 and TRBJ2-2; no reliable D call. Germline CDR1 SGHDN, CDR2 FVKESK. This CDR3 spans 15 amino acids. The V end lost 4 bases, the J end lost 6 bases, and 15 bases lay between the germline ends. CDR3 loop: CASSRALGIAGELFF. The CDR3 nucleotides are TGTGCCAGCAGCCGAGCATTAGGGATCGCCGGGGAGCTGTTTTTT.

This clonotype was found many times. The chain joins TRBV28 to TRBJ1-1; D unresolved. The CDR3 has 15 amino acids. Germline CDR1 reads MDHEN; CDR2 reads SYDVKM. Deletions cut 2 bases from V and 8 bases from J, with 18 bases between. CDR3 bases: TGTGCCAGCAGTTTACCCCTCGGGCGATCCGTAGAAGCTTTCTTT. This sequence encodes CASSLPLGRSVEAFF.

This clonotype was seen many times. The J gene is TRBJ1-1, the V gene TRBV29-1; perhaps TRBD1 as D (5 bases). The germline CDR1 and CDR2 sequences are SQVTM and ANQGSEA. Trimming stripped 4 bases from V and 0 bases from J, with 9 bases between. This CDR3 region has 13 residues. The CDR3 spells CSVARDLNTEAFF. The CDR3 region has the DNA TGCAGCGTTGCGAGGGACCTGAACACTGAAGCTTTCTTT. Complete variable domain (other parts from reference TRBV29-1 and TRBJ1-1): SAVISQKPSRDICQRGTSLTIQCQVDSQVTMMFWYRQQPGQSLTLIATANQGSEATYESGFVIDKFPISRPNLTFSTLTVSNMSPEDSSIYLCSVARDLNTEAFFGQGTRLTVV.

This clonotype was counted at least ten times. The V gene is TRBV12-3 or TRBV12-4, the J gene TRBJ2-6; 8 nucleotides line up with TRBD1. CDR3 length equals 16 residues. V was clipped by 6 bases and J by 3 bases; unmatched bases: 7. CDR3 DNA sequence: TGTGCCAGCAGGGAATCAGGGGGCTTTGGGGCCAACGTCCTGACTTTC. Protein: CASRESGGFGANVLTF.

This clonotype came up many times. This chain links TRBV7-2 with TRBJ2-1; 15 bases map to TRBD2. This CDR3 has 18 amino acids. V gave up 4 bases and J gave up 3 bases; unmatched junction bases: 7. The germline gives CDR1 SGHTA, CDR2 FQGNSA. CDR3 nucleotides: TGTGCCAGCAGCTCACGGGGACTAGCGGGGGGACGCTACAATGAGCAGTTCTTC. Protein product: CASSSRGLAGGRYNEQFF.

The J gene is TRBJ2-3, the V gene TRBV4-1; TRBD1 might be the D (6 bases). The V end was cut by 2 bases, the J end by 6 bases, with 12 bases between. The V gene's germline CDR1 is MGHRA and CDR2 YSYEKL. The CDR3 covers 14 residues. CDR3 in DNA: TGCGCCAGCAGCCAATGGCTGGGGGCTGATACGCAGTATTTT. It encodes CASSQWLGADTQYF.

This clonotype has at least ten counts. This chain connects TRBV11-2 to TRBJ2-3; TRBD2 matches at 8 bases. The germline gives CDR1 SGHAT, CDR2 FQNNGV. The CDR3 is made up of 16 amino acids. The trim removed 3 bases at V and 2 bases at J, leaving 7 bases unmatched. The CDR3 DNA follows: TGTGCCAGCAGCTTCAGGGGCGGGGGGATCACAGATACGCAGTATTTT. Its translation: CASSFRGGGITDTQYF. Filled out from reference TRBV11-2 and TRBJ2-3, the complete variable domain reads EAGVAQSPRYKIIEKRQSVAFWCNPISGHATLYWYQQILGQGPKLLIQFQNNGVVDDSQLPKDRFSAERLKGVDSTLKIQPAKLEDSAVYLCASSFRGGGITDTQYFGPGTRLTVL.

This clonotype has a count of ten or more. CDR3 bases: TGTGCCAGCTCACCACGGAGGGATGACTATGGCTACACCTTC. Residues: CASSPRRDDYGYTF. The V call is TRBV18, the J call TRBJ1-2; no clear D gene. V shed 1 base and J shed 3 bases, with 9 bases lying between them. The CDR3 consists of 14 residues. Germline loops: CDR1 KGHSH, CDR2 LQKENI.

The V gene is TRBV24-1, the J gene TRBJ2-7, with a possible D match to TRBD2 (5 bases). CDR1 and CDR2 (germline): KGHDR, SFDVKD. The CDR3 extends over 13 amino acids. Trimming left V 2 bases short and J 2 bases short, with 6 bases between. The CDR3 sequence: CATSDSGTYEQYF. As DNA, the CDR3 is TGTGCCACCAGTGATTCCGGGACCTACGAGCAGTACTTC.

The CDR3 loop is CSVWTGTGGSYNEQFF. The CDR3 DNA reads as TGCAGCGTTTGGACCGGGACAGGGGGCTCCTACAATGAGCAGTTCTTC. V and J are TRBV29-1 and TRBJ2-1, with 11 nucleotides matching TRBD1. CDR3 length: 16 amino acids. The germline V gene encodes CDR1 SQVTM and CDR2 ANQGSEA. V lost 5 bases and J lost 0; bases outside the gene matches: 6.

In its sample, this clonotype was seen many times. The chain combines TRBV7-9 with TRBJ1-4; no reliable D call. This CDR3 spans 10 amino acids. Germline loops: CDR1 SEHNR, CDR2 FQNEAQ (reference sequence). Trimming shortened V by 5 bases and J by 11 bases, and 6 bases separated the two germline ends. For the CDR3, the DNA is TGTGCCAGCAGCCCCGAGAAACTGTTTTTT. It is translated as CASSPEKLFF.

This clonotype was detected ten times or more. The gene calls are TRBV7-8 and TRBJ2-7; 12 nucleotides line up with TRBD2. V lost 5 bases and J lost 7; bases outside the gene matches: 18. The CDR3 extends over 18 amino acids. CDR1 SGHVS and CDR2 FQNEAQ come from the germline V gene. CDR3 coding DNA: TGTGCCAGCAGCGCCGGACTAGCGGGGCTCATGTCCTTAAGGGAGCAGTACTTC. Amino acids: CASSAGLAGLMSLREQYF.

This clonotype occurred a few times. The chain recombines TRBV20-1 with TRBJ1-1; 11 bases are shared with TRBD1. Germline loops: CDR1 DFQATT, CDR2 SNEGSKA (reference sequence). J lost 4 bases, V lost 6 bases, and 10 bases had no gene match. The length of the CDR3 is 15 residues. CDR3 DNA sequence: TGCAGTGCACCCGGACAGGGGGCGAGGGTCACTGAAGCTTTCTTT. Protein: CSAPGQGARVTEAFF.

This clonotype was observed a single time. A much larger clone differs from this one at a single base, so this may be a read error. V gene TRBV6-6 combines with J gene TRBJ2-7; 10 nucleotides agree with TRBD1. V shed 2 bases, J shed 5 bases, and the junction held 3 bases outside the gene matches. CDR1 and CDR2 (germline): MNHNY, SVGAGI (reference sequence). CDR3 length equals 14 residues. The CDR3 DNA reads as TGTGCCAGCAGTTACGGGACAGGGGACAACGAGCAGTACTTC. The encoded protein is CASSYGTGDNEQYF.